This T cell receptor beta chain emerged from a study of CD8 T cells in Susac syndrome. Sequencing of TCR beta was undertaken in CD8+ and CD4+ T cells derived from blood. Negative isolation yielded CD4+ and CD8+ T cells, and FACS enriched TEMRA cells. The RNA, 0.5 to 1 ug, was put through reverse transcription using random hexamers. The method of amplification for TCR beta CDR3 was immunoSEQ multiplex PCR, covering 54 Vbeta and 13 Jbeta. TCRdb re-analysed the immunoSEQ multiplex PCR reads in MiXCR, keeping a single row per CDR3 protein. The sample lists roughly 120,000 distinct CDR3 sequences, 85% to 95% occurring once. Trimming took off 1 base at V and 8 bases at J, with 11 bases between the two ends. This CDR3 is built from 13 residues. Germline values: CDR1 SGHTA, CDR2 FQGTGA.

The TCR comes from a human donor with multiple sclerosis. V is TRBV7-3 and J is TRBJ1-2; D is undetermined. Sequencing used CD4+ T cells from PBMCs. The CDR3 nucleotides read TGTGCCAGCAGCTTAAATCCAGGCGGAGGCTACACCTTC. Protein sequence: CASSLNPGGGYTF. The full variable domain, rest sourced from reference TRBV7-3 and TRBJ1-2, is GAGVSQTPSNKVTEKGKYVELRCDPISGHTALYWYRQSLGQGPEFLIYFQGTGAADDSGLPNDRFFAVRPEGSVSTLKIQRTERGDSAVYLCASSLNPGGGYTFGSGTRLTVV.